Each of the 20 T cell receptor beta chains below was sequenced from the same sample in a study of T-cell memory formation after mild COVID-19. MiXCR, applied by TCRdb to the 5' RACE reads, yields one record per CDR3 protein. Of 550,000 to 600,000 distinct CDR3 sequences listed, roughly 17% were seen once; the top ten hold about 8.6%. Sample: PBMCs or a T cell subset sorted from them (not recorded which). The origin of the receptors is an adult woman who had mild COVID-19 (a few samples of this study predate the infection). Cell type and time point are not known.

This clonotype is a singleton in its sample. The rearrangement links TRBV7-9 to TRBJ2-3; no clear D gene. The germline V gene encodes CDR1 SEHNR and CDR2 FQNEAQ (reference sequence). The germline V and J ends were trimmed by 4 bases and 6 bases, with 2 bases remaining between them. There are 10 residues in the CDR3. In DNA form, the CDR3 reads TGTGCCAGCAGCTGGGATACGCAGTATTTT. Translated, it gives CASSWDTQYF.

In this sample, this clonotype turned up a few times. The chain joins TRBV5-1 to TRBJ2-2; a possible D gene is TRBD1 (6 bases). CDR1 is SGHRS, CDR2 YFSETQ, per germline. CDR3 length: 19 amino acids. Trimming shortened V by 0 bases and J by 7 bases, and 25 bases separated the two germline ends. CDR3 coding DNA: TGCGCCAGCAGCTTGGGACTTTTCGGGACATCAATGGGGGACGGGGAGCTGTTTTTT. It is translated as CASSLGLFGTSMGDGELFF.

The chain's CDR3 is CASSLGGPAYNEQFF. CDR3 DNA sequence: TGTGCCAGCAGCCTAGGGGGGCCCGCCTACAATGAGCAGTTCTTC. V gene TRBV7-8 combines with J gene TRBJ2-1; perhaps D is TRBD1 or TRBD2 (6 bases each). Deletions cut 5 bases from V and 2 bases from J, with 13 bases between. CDR1 and CDR2 from the germline V gene are SGHVS and FQNEAQ. The CDR3 loop spans 15 amino acids.

This clonotype was counted at least ten times. The V and J genes are TRBV20-1 and TRBJ2-5; the D gene is possibly TRBD1 (6 bases). CDR3 size: 14 residues. V lost 1 base, J lost 4 bases, and 13 bases lay in between. From germline, CDR1 is DFQATT and CDR2 SNEGSKA (reference sequence). The CDR3 DNA is TGCAGTGCTAGAGGTCCTACAGGGCGAGAGACCCAGTACTTC. It translates to CSARGPTGRETQYF.

This clonotype was seen a handful of times. This CDR3 reads CASSLNRGSTNEKLFF. DNA of the CDR3: TGTGCCAGCTCACTAAACAGGGGATCAACTAATGAAAAACTGTTTTTT. This chain connects TRBV18 to TRBJ1-4; 7 bases match TRBD1. Trimming took 4 bases from V and 0 from J; bases not matched to a gene: 5. This CDR3 spans 16 amino acids. The germline V gene encodes CDR1 KGHSH and CDR2 LQKENI.

The chain employs TRBV6-2 or TRBV6-3 and TRBJ2-1; a possible D gene is TRBD2 (6 bases). CDR3 length equals 13 residues. V was cut by 6 bases and J by 4 bases, with 10 bases left in between. Germline CDR1 MNHEY, CDR2 SVGEGT. In DNA form, the CDR3 reads TGTGCCAGCAGAGAGGAGGGGTACAATGAGCAGTTCTTC. Translation: CASREEGYNEQFF.

This clonotype came up a few times. V gene TRBV6-5 combines with J gene TRBJ2-2, with 7 nucleotides matching TRBD1. Per germline, CDR1 MNHEY and CDR2 SVGAGI. J was trimmed by 7 bases and V by 7 bases; bases with no gene match: 9. CDR3 size: 14 residues. As DNA, the CDR3 is TGTGCCAGCACTATTACAGGGGCGAACGGGGAGCTGTTTTTT. It translates to CASTITGANGELFF.

This clonotype was seen a few times. The chain employs TRBV7-6 and TRBJ1-2; 8 bases fit TRBD1. This CDR3 is 17 amino acids long. J lost 4 bases, V lost 5 bases, and 15 bases had no gene match. Germline CDR1 SGHVS, CDR2 FNYEAQ. The CDR3 region has the DNA TGTGCCAGCAGCCCCCTGCCGGTCCAGGGGGCGACCTATGGCTACACCTTC. This gives the protein CASSPLPVQGATYGYTF.

V gene TRBV9 combines with J gene TRBJ2-3; perhaps TRBD1 as D (5 bases). The CDR3 is 14 amino acids. Germline CDR1 reads SGDLS; CDR2 reads YYNGEE. Trimming took 0 bases from V and 3 from J, leaving 8 bases between them. The CDR3: CASSVDRSTDTQYF. CDR3 sequence (DNA): TGTGCCAGCAGCGTAGACAGGAGTACAGATACGCAGTATTTT.

This clonotype has more than one count but fewer than ten. The V call is TRBV18, the J call TRBJ2-5; TRBD2 matches 7 bases. Germline trimming cut 5 bases from V and 5 bases from J; bases unmatched to any gene: 23. Germline V gene sequence: CDR1 KGHSH, CDR2 LQKENI. The CDR3 extends over 19 amino acids. In DNA, the CDR3 is TGTGCCAGCTCATCGGCTGCGGGGATGCTAGCGGCCTCTTCGGAGACCCAGTACTTC. It yields the protein CASSSAAGMLAASSETQYF.

In its sample, this clonotype was seen a few times. This chain joins TRBV12-3 or TRBV12-4 and TRBJ1-1; 7 positions agree with TRBD1. V was pared by 6 bases and J by 4 bases, with 11 bases of the junction left unmatched. This CDR3 contains 15 residues. The DNA of the CDR3 is TGTGCCAGCAGCCCTGACAGGGCAGTGGGCACTGAAGCTTTCTTT. Its protein product is CASSPDRAVGTEAFF.

CDR3 bases: TGCGCCAGCAGCTTGCGGACTAGCTACCAAGAGACCCAGTACTTC. Protein product: CASSLRTSYQETQYF. The J gene is TRBJ2-5, the V gene TRBV5-1; 8 nucleotides match TRBD2. CDR3 size: 15 residues. J lost 0 bases, V lost 1 base, and 2 bases had no gene match. Germline V gene data show CDR1 as SGHRS and CDR2 as YFSETQ.

Regarding this clonotype: One end of the junction fails to match germline, which may point to a read error. The rearrangement joins TRBV7-9 to TRBJ2-2; D not resolved. Germline CDR1 SEHNR, CDR2 FQNEAQ (reference sequence). The CDR3 consists of 13 residues. CDR3 sequence: CAGSPPDTGELFF. The DNA of the CDR3 is TGTGCCGGCAGCCCCCCCGACACCGGGGAGCTGTTTTTT.

This sequence joins TRBV11-3 and TRBJ2-1; D is ambiguous. Trimming shortened V by 7 bases and J by 4 bases, and 8 bases separated the two germline ends. The CDR3 has 12 amino acids. Germline V gene lookup returns CDR1 SGHNT and CDR2 YENEEA. This CDR3 reads CASTVRYNEQFF. The CDR3 DNA is TGTGCCAGCACCGTGAGATACAATGAGCAGTTCTTC.

V is TRBV11-2 and J is TRBJ2-7; TRBD1 or TRBD2 may be the D gene (6 bases each). This CDR3 contains 17 residues. Germline V gene data show CDR1 as SGHAT and CDR2 as FQNNGV. V shed 1 base and J shed 0 bases, with 16 bases lying between them. The CDR3 spells CASSLGTGGQSSYEQYF. CDR3 nucleotide sequence: TGTGCCAGCAGCTTAGGGACCGGGGGCCAAAGCTCCTACGAGCAGTACTTC.

This sequence joins TRBV10-3 and TRBJ1-6, with 10 bases that match TRBD1. The germline CDR1 and CDR2 sequences are ENHRY and SYGVKD. This CDR3 contains 14 residues. V lost 4 bases to trimming and J lost 9 bases; unmatched junction nucleotides: 3. The CDR3 reads CAISGTGGISPLHF. For the CDR3, the DNA is TGTGCCATCAGTGGGACAGGGGGGATTTCACCCCTCCACTTT.

This clonotype was observed many times. The rearrangement uses TRBV12-3 or TRBV12-4 and TRBJ2-1, with D possibly TRBD2 on 5 matching bases. The ends were cut back, 5 bases at V and 3 bases at J, with 5 bases in the middle. The length of the CDR3 is 12 residues. DNA for the CDR3: TGTGCCAGCAGTCGGGACTACAATGAGCAGTTCTTC. Amino acid sequence: CASSRDYNEQFF.

This clonotype was seen many times. The chain has TRBV20-1 and TRBJ1-1, with a tentative D call TRBD1 (5 bases). The CDR3 sequence is 12 residues long. Germline V gene sequence: CDR1 DFQATT, CDR2 SNEGSKA (reference sequence). Trimming pared 0 bases from V and 7 bases from J, leaving 9 bases between. The CDR3 loop is CSAREPGVEAFF. In DNA, the CDR3 is TGCAGTGCTAGAGAGCCGGGGGTTGAAGCTTTCTTT.

The chain is built from TRBV27 and TRBJ1-2; no firm D call. V lost 3 bases and J 2 bases, leaving 7 bases between the germline ends. The CDR3 spans 13 residues. Germline CDR1 MNHEY, CDR2 SMNVEV (reference sequence). The chain's CDR3 is CASSFTINYGYTF. DNA of the CDR3: TGTGCCAGCAGTTTCACCATAAACTATGGCTACACCTTC.

This clonotype was detected only a few times. V gene TRBV7-2 combines with J gene TRBJ1-4; D is perhaps TRBD1 (6 bases). The V gene's germline CDR1 is SGHTA and CDR2 FQGNSA. V was pared by 4 bases and J by 0 bases, with 9 bases between. This CDR3 has 15 amino acids. This chain's CDR3 is CASSSQGATNEKLFF. In DNA form, the CDR3 reads TGTGCCAGCAGCTCACAGGGAGCAACTAATGAAAAACTGTTTTTT.